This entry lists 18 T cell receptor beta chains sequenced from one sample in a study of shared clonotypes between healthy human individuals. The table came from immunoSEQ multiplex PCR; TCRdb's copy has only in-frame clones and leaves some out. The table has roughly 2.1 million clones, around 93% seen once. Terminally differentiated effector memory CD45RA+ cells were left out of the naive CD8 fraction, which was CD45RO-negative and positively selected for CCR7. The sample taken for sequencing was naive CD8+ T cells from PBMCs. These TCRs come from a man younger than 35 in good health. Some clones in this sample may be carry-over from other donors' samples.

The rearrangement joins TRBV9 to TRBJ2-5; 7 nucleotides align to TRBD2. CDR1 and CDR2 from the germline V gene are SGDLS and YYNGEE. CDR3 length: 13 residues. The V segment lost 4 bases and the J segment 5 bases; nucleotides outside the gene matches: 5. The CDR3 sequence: CASSPGTMETQYF. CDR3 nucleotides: TGTGCCAGCAGCCCTGGGACTATGGAGACCCAGTACTTC.

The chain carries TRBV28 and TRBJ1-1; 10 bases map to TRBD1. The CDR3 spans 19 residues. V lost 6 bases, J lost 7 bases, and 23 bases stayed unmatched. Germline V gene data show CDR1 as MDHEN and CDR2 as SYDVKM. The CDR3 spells CASSPTLAGDRGRPGEAFF. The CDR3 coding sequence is TGTGCCAGCAGCCCTACTTTGGCGGGGGACAGGGGTCGCCCGGGTGAAGCTTTCTTT.

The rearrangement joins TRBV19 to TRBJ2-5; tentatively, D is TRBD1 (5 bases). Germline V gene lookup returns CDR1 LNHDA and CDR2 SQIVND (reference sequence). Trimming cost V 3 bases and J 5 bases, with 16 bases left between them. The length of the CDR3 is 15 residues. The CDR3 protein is CASSIGLGPGETQYF. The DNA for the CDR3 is TGTGCCAGTAGTATCGGTCTGGGCCCAGGGGAGACCCAGTACTTC.

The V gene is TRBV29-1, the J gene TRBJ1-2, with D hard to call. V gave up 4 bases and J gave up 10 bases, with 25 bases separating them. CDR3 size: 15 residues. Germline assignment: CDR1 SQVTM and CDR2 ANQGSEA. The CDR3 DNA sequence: TGCAGCGTTGTTGGTGGGAAAGGAGGAGCCTTCGACTACACCTTC. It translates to CSVVGGKGGAFDYTF.

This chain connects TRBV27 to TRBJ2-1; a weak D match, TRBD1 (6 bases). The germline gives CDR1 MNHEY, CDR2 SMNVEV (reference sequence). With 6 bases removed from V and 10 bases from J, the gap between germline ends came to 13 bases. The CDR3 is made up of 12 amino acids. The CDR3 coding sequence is TGTGCCAGCAGCAAATCGGACAGAGAGCAGTTCTTC. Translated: CASSKSDREQFF.

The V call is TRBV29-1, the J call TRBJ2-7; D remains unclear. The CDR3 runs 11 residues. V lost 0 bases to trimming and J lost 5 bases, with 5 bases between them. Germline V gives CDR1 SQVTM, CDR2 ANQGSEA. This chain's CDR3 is CSVEEYHEQYF. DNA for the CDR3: TGCAGCGTTGAAGAGTATCACGAGCAGTACTTC.

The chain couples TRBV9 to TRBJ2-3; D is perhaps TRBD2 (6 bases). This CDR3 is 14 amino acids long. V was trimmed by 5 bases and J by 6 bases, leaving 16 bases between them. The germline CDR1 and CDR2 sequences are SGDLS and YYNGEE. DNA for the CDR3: TGTGCCAGCAGTCCTGGACGGGGGTGGGATACGCAGTATTTT. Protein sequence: CASSPGRGWDTQYF.

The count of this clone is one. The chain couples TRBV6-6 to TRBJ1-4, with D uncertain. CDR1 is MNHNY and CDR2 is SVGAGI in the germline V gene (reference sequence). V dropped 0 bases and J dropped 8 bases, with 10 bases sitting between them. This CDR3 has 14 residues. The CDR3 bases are TGTGCCAGCAGTTACTCGGTACCGGGGGAAAAACTGTTTTTT. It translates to CASSYSVPGEKLFF.

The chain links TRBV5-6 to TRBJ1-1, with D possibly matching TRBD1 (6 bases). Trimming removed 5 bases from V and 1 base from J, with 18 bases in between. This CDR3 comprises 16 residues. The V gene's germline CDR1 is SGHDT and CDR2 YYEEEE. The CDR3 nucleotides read TGTGCCAGCAGAGTGTTCTGGGACAAATGGAACACTGAAGCTTTCTTT. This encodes CASRVFWDKWNTEAFF.

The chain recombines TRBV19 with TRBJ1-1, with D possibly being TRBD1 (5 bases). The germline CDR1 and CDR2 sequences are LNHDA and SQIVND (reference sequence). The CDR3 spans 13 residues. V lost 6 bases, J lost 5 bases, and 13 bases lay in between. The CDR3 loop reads CASSWGGETEAFF. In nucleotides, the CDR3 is TGTGCCAGTAGCTGGGGAGGGGAGACTGAAGCTTTCTTT.

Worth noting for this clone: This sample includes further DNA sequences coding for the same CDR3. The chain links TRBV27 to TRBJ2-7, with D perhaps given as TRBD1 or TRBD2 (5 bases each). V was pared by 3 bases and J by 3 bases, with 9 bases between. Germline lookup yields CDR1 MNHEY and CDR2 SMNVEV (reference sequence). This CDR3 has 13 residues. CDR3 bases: TGTGCCAGCAGTTTGGGGACCGACTACGAGCAGTACTTC. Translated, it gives CASSLGTDYEQYF.

The CDR3 reads CATSSNRATNQPQHF. The CDR3 DNA reads TGTGCCACCAGCAGCAACAGGGCAACCAATCAGCCCCAGCATTTT. The chain uses TRBV15 and TRBJ1-5, with a tentative D call TRBD1 (6 bases). Germline CDR1 and CDR2: LNHNV and YYDKDF (reference sequence). V shed 3 bases and J shed 3 bases, with 12 bases lying between them. This CDR3 is 15 amino acids long.

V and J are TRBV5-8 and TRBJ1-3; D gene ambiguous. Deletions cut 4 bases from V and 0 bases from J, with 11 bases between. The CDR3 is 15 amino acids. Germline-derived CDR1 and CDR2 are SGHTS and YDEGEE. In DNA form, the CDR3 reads TGTGCCAGCAGCATGACACCGAACTCTGGAAACACCATATATTTT. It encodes CASSMTPNSGNTIYF.

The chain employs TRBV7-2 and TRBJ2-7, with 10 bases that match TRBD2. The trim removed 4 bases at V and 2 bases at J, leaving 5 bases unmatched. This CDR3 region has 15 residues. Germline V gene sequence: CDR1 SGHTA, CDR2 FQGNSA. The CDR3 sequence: CASSYPTSGAYEQYF. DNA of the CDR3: TGTGCCAGCAGCTACCCCACTAGCGGGGCCTACGAGCAGTACTTC.

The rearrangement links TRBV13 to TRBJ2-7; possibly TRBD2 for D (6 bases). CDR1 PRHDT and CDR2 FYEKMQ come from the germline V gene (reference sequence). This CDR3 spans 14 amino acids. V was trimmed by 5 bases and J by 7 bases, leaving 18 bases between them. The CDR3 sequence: CASSLVALGGEQYF. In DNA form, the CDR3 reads TGTGCCAGCAGCCTGGTAGCGCTCGGGGGAGAGCAGTACTTC.

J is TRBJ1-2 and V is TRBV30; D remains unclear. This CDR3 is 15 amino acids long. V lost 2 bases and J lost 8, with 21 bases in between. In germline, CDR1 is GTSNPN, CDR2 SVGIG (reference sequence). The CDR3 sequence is CAWSQPLGRPQGYTF. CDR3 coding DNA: TGTGCCTGGAGTCAGCCGTTGGGCAGGCCCCAAGGCTACACCTTC.

CDR3 DNA: TGTGCCAGCGGACAGGGGACCGGGGAGCTGTTTTTT. Translation gives CASGQGTGELFF. The chain links TRBV9 to TRBJ2-2, with TRBD1 matching 9 bases. The V and J ends lost 7 bases and 5 bases, in that order; junction bases with no gene match: 0. The V gene's germline CDR1 is SGDLS and CDR2 YYNGEE. CDR3 length equals 12 residues.

The CDR3 bases are TGTGCCAGCAGTTTCAGGGGGCGGCGGAATTCCTATGGCTACACCTTC. It is translated as CASSFRGRRNSYGYTF. The V and J genes are TRBV28 and TRBJ1-2; 8 nucleotides line up with TRBD1. The V segment lost 3 bases and the J segment 4 bases; nucleotides outside the gene matches: 10. Germline CDR1 MDHEN, CDR2 SYDVKM. There are 16 residues in the CDR3.